These 22 T cell receptor beta chains were sequenced from one sample in a study of T cells in Graves' hyperthyroidism and ophthalmopathy. Using RNA transcripts as the source, TCR beta CDR3 regions were amplified. First-round RT-PCR of the TCR CDR3 relied on the HTBI primer set. MiXCR, applied by TCRdb to the multiplex PCR reads, yields one record per CDR3 protein. The repertoire holds under 300,000 distinct CDR3 sequences, with 12% to 15% as singletons. The sequencing sample was made of blood. The receptors originated from a woman in her thirties or forties with Graves' hyperthyroidism.

This clonotype was detected ten times or more. This chain uses TRBV27 with TRBJ2-1, with TRBD2 matching 9 bases. This CDR3 is built from 14 residues. The germline CDR1 and CDR2 sequences are MNHEY and SMNVEV (reference sequence). Germline trimming cut 7 bases from V and 3 bases from J; bases unmatched to any gene: 4. The CDR3 region is CASMGSGSYNEQFF. CDR3 nucleotide sequence: TGTGCCAGCATGGGTAGCGGGAGCTACAATGAGCAGTTCTTC.

The V gene is TRBV28, the J gene TRBJ2-2; 12 bases fit TRBD2. Germline trimming cut 5 bases from V and 8 bases from J; bases unmatched to any gene: 9. Germline V gene data show CDR1 as MDHEN and CDR2 as SYDVKM. CDR3 length equals 16 residues. This CDR3 is CASSLTSGSNWGELFF. Here the CDR3 DNA reads TGTGCCAGCAGTCTGACTAGCGGGAGCAATTGGGGGGAGCTGTTTTTT.

The chain links TRBV4-1 to TRBJ1-2; D is uncertain. Germline CDR1 reads MGHRA; CDR2 reads YSYEKL. The CDR3 has 16 amino acids. Trimming removed 4 bases at V and 5 bases at J, with 20 bases between. The CDR3 spells CASSPSGPQFGYGYTF. CDR3 in DNA: TGCGCCAGCAGCCCCTCCGGACCCCAATTCGGGTATGGCTACACCTTC.

This clonotype was seen repeatedly, ten times or more. This chain uses TRBV12-3 or TRBV12-4 with TRBJ2-5; TRBD1 aligns across 9 bases. Trimming removed 4 bases from V and 1 base from J; junction bases left unmatched: 7. The CDR3 sequence is 16 residues long. The CDR3 DNA reads TGTGCCAGCAGTTCGAGGGACAGGGAATCCCAAGAGACCCAGTACTTC. It is translated as CASSSRDRESQETQYF.

The chain couples TRBV20-1 to TRBJ2-7; D ambiguous. The V gene lost 1 base and the J gene lost 7 bases, with 14 bases spanning the gap. The CDR3 has 13 residues. Germline assignment: CDR1 DFQATT and CDR2 SNEGSKA (reference sequence). As DNA, the CDR3 is TGCAGTGCTAGAGGACCTGTGGGGTTAGAGCAGTACTTC. Amino acid sequence: CSARGPVGLEQYF.

The table lists this clonotype with many counts. The rearrangement joins TRBV3-1 to TRBJ2-7; 11 bases match TRBD2. Germline CDR1 and CDR2: LGHDT and YNNKEL (reference sequence). V lost 2 bases and J lost 4; bases outside the gene matches: 7. This CDR3 is built from 16 residues. The CDR3 reads CASSQTTSGRVYEQYF. DNA of the CDR3: TGTGCCAGCAGCCAAACAACTAGCGGGAGAGTGTACGAGCAGTACTTC.

The chain employs TRBV13 and TRBJ2-7; the D gene is possibly TRBD2 (6 bases). Germline CDR1 PRHDT, CDR2 FYEKMQ (reference sequence). This CDR3 has 14 amino acids. Trimming stripped 2 bases from V and 5 bases from J, with 13 bases between. In DNA, the CDR3 is TGTGCCAGCAGCTTAACTACGGGAGCTCACGAGCAGTACTTC. This codes for CASSLTTGAHEQYF. The full variable domain, in which reference TRBV13 and TRBJ2-7 provide the parts outside the CDR3, is AAGVIQSPRHLIKEKRETATLKCYPIPRHDTVYWYQQGPGQDPQFLISFYEKMQSDKGSIPDRFSAQQFSDYHSELNMSSLELGDSALYFCASSLTTGAHEQYFGPGTRLTVT.

Ten or more counts support this clonotype. The genes are TRBV7-2 and TRBJ2-7; the D is unclear. The V gene lost 4 bases and the J gene lost 6 bases, with 16 bases spanning the gap. CDR1 and CDR2 (germline): SGHTA, FQGNSA. The CDR3 loop spans 14 amino acids. CDR3 DNA: TGTGCCAGCAGCTGGACCGGCTCGGCCGGCGAGCAGTACTTC. Translating it yields CASSWTGSAGEQYF.

This chain connects TRBV19 to TRBJ2-2; D gene ambiguous. Per the germline V gene, CDR1 is LNHDA and CDR2 is SQIVND (reference sequence). With 3 bases removed from V and 5 bases from J, the gap between germline ends came to 7 bases. The CDR3 runs 13 residues. DNA for the CDR3: TGTGCCAGTAGTATCTCTCCGACCGGGGAGCTGTTTTTT. It codes for CASSISPTGELFF.

This clonotype has at least ten counts. The chain recombines TRBV29-1 with TRBJ1-1; D unclear. The CDR3 is 14 amino acids. V lost 1 base and J 0 bases, leaving 9 bases between the germline ends. The germline V gene has CDR1 SQVTM and CDR2 ANQGSEA. The chain's CDR3 is CSVEVRGMNTEAFF. The CDR3, as DNA: TGCAGCGTTGAAGTTCGAGGTATGAACACTGAAGCTTTCTTT.

The table lists this clonotype with many counts. The chain joins TRBV24-1 to TRBJ1-5, with 7 bases matching TRBD1. CDR1 and CDR2 (germline): KGHDR, SFDVKD. The ends lost 5 bases at V and 6 bases at J; junction bases unmatched: 6. The CDR3 contains 14 residues. CDR3 amino acids: CATSASQGTQPQHF. The DNA of the CDR3 is TGTGCCACCAGTGCTTCACAGGGGACTCAGCCCCAGCATTTT.

This clonotype was seen a handful of times. The genes are TRBV7-9 and TRBJ2-7; 7 nucleotides agree with TRBD2. Germline V gene sequence: CDR1 SEHNR, CDR2 FQNEAQ (reference sequence). The CDR3 has 15 amino acids. Losses at the gene ends were 3 bases for V and 7 bases for J; bases not matched to a gene: 12. CDR3 region: CASSLAGLAAVEQYF. The CDR3 nucleotides are TGTGCCAGCAGCTTGGCGGGTCTAGCGGCGGTAGAGCAGTACTTC.

Of note for this clonotype: One base away lies a much larger clone, so this may be a sequencing read error. The rearrangement links TRBV30 to TRBJ1-1, with unresolved D. The CDR3 is 12 residues long. Between the trimmed V and J ends, which lost 1 base and 5 bases, there was a span of 8 bases. Germline V lookup: CDR1 GTSNPN, CDR2 SVGIG (reference sequence). The CDR3: CAWSASGTEAFF. The CDR3 nucleotides read TGTGCCTGGAGTGCGAGTGGAACTGAAGCTTTCTTT.

The J gene is TRBJ2-2, the V gene TRBV6-2 or TRBV6-3, with 12 bases that match TRBD2. The CDR3 has 17 amino acids. V lost 3 bases, J lost 2 bases, and 4 bases stayed unmatched. Germline values: CDR1 MNHEY, CDR2 SVGEGT. CDR3 nucleotides: TGTGCCAGCAGTTATAGGACTAGCGGGACAAACACCGGGGAGCTGTTTTTT. Translation gives CASSYRTSGTNTGELFF.

J is TRBJ1-5 and V is TRBV25-1, with 11 bases lining up with TRBD1. In germline, CDR1 is MGHDK, CDR2 SYGVNS. This CDR3 spans 15 amino acids. J gave up 9 bases and V 4 bases, and 8 bases lay outside the gene matches. CDR3 DNA sequence: TGTGCCAGCAGTGGCACCGGGACAGGGGGTTTGCCCCAGCATTTT. Its protein is CASSGTGTGGLPQHF.

The rearrangement links TRBV15 to TRBJ2-7, with D possibly TRBD1 on 5 matching bases. Between the trimmed V and J ends, which lost 1 base and 3 bases, there was a span of 13 bases. The CDR3 has 15 residues. Germline V gene data show CDR1 as LNHNV and CDR2 as YYDKDF (reference sequence). The CDR3: CATSRVGRADYEQYF. CDR3 in DNA: TGTGCCACCAGCAGAGTGGGCAGGGCGGACTACGAGCAGTACTTC.

This clonotype occurred many times. V and J are TRBV20-1 and TRBJ2-1; TRBD2 aligns across 7 bases. V lost 0 bases and J lost 8; bases outside the gene matches: 13. CDR1 DFQATT and CDR2 SNEGSKA come from the germline V gene (reference sequence). The CDR3 covers 16 residues. CDR3 sequence reads: CSAREALATVRDEQFF. Here the CDR3 DNA reads TGCAGTGCTAGAGAGGCACTAGCGACAGTTCGTGATGAGCAGTTCTTC.

This clonotype was observed at least ten times. The chain joins TRBV12-3 or TRBV12-4 to TRBJ2-3; no reliable D call. CDR3 length: 13 amino acids. V was trimmed by 6 bases and J by 7 bases, leaving 14 bases between them. CDR3 DNA: TGTGCCAGCAGCTCCTCTTCGGCCAATACGCAGTATTTT. The encoded protein is CASSSSSANTQYF.

In its sample, this clonotype was seen many times. This chain joins TRBV28 and TRBJ1-4; D is unclear. This CDR3 contains 15 residues. V was shortened by 3 bases and J by 5 bases, with 13 bases between the two germline ends. CDR1 MDHEN and CDR2 SYDVKM come from the germline V gene. The CDR3 here is CASSLFGTSNEKLFF. The CDR3 nucleotides read TGTGCCAGCAGTTTGTTCGGAACGTCCAATGAAAAACTGTTTTTT.

This clonotype was recorded at least ten times. This chain uses TRBV7-9 with TRBJ2-3; D gene ambiguous. V lost 5 bases to trimming and J lost 6 bases, with 9 bases between them. The germline V gene encodes CDR1 SEHNR and CDR2 FQNEAQ (reference sequence). This CDR3 is 12 amino acids long. The CDR3 spells CASSPGFDTQYF. The CDR3 nucleotides are TGTGCCAGCAGCCCGGGCTTCGATACGCAGTATTTT.

The chain employs TRBV4-1 and TRBJ1-5, with TRBD1 matching 7 bases. Germline V gene sequence: CDR1 MGHRA, CDR2 YSYEKL. The CDR3 contains 16 residues. V dropped 3 bases and J dropped 2; count of bases not matched to a gene: 7. The CDR3 protein is CASSHTGAGGNQPQHF. CDR3 bases: TGCGCCAGCAGCCACACAGGGGCAGGCGGCAATCAGCCCCAGCATTTT.

This clonotype was detected a few times. The DNA for the CDR3 is TGTGCCAGCAGTGAGGGGACCGCTGCTGAAAAACTGTTTTTT. This translates into CASSEGTAAEKLFF. This chain joins TRBV6-1 and TRBJ1-4, with D perhaps TRBD1 (5 bases). V was pared by 3 bases and J by 7 bases, with 12 bases between. Per the germline V gene, CDR1 is MNHNS and CDR2 is SASEGT. CDR3 size: 14 residues.